This TCR beta chain was sequenced for a study of CD8 T cells in ankylosing spondylitis. The CDR3 contains 14 residues. Deletions cut 5 bases from V and 4 bases from J, with 14 bases between. Germline loops: CDR1 LNHNV, CDR2 YYDKDF (reference sequence). TCRdb reanalysed the 5' RACE reads using MiXCR and keeps one entry per CDR3 protein. The sample lists approximately 290,000 distinct CDR3 sequences, more than 20% seen once, with approximately 3.7% in the top ten. This clonotype has a handful of counts. Antigen specificity is unknown. Study results and caveats: Seemingly distinctive of ankylosing spondylitis blood was a TCR beta motif formed by eight highly homologous variants.

Sequences were obtained from blood, either unsorted or a sorted T cell fraction (not recorded which). The clonotype comes from a female donor with ankylosing spondylitis or in good health (not recorded which). The V call is TRBV15, the J call TRBJ1-2, with D perhaps TRBD1 (6 bases). The CDR3 here is CATSPTGRGYGYTF. As DNA, the CDR3 is TGTGCCACCAGCCCGACAGGAAGGGGCTATGGCTACACCTTC.